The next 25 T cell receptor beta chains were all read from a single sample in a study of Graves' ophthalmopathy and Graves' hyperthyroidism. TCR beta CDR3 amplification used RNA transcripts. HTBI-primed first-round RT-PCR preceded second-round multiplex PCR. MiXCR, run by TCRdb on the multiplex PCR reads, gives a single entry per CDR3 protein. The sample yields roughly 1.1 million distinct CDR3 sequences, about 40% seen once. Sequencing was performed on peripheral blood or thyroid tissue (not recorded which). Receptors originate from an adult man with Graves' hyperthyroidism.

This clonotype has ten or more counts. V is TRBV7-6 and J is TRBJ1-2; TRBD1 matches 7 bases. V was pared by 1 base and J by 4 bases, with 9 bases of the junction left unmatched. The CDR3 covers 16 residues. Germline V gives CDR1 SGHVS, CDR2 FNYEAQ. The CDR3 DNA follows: TGTGCCAGCAGCTTAGGGGCAGGGGGACAATTCTATGGCTACACCTTC. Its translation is CASSLGAGGQFYGYTF.

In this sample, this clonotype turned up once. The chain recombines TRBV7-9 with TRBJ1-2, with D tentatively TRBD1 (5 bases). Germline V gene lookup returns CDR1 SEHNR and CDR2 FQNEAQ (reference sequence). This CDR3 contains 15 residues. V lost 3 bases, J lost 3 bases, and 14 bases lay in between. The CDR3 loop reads CASSFGGGPDYGYTF. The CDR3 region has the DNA TGTGCCAGCAGCTTTGGGGGGGGACCAGACTATGGCTACACCTTC.

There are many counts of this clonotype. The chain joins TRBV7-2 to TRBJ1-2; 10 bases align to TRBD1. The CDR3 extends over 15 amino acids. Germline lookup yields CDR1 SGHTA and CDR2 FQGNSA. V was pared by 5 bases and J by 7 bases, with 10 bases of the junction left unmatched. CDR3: CASSGGRQGARGYTF. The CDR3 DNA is TGTGCCAGCAGCGGCGGGAGACAGGGGGCTCGTGGCTACACCTTC.

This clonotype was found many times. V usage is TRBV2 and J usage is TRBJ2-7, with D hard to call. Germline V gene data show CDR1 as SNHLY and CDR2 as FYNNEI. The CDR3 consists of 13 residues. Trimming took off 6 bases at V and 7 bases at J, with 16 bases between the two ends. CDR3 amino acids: CASRHRHLREQYF. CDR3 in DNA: TGTGCCAGCAGACATCGACATTTAAGGGAGCAGTACTTC.

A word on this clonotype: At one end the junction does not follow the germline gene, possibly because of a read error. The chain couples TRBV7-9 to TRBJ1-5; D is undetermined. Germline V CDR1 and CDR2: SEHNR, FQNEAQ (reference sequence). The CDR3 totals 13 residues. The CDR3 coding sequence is TGCGCCAGCCGTTTAGGGCGCAATCAGCCCCAGCATTTT. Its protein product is CASRLGRNQPQHF.

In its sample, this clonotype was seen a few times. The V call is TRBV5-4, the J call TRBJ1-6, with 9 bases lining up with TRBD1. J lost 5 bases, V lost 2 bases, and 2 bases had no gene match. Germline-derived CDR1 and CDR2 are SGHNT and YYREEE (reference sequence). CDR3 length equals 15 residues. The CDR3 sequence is CASSFRDRDNSPLHF. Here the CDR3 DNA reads TGTGCCAGCAGCTTCCGGGACAGGGATAATTCACCCCTCCACTTT.

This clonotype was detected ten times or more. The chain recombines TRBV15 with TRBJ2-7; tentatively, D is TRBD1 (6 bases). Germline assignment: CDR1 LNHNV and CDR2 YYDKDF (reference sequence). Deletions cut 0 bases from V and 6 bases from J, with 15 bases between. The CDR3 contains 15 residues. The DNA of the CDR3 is TGTGCCACCAGCAGAGATCCTGGCCAGGGGAGCGAGCAGTACTTC. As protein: CATSRDPGQGSEQYF.

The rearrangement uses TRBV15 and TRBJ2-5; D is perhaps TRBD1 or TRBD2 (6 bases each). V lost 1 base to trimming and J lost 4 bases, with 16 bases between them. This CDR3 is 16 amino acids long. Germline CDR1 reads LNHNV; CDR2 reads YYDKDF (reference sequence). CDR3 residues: CATSRVGGSNGETQYF. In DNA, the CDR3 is TGTGCCACCAGCAGAGTAGGGGGGAGTAATGGAGAGACCCAGTACTTC.

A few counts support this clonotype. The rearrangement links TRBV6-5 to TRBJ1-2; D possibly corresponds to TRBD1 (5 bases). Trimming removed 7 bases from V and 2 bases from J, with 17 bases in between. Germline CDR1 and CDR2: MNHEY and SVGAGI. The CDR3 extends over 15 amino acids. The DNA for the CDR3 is TGTGCCAGCATTGGCGGACACACGCTAAACTATGGCTACACCTTC. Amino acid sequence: CASIGGHTLNYGYTF.

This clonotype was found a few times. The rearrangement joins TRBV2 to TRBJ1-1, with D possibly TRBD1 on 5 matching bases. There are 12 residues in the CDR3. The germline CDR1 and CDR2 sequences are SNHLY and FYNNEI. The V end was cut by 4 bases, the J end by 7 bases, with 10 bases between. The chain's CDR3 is CASSVGANEAFF. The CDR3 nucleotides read TGTGCCAGCAGTGTTGGGGCTAATGAAGCTTTCTTT. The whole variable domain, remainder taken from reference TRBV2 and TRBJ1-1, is EPEVTQTPSHQVTQMGQEVILRCVPISNHLYFYWYRQILGQKVEFLVSFYNNEISEKSEIFDDQFSVERPDGSNFTLKIRSTKLEDSAMYFCASSVGANEAFFGQGTRLTVV.

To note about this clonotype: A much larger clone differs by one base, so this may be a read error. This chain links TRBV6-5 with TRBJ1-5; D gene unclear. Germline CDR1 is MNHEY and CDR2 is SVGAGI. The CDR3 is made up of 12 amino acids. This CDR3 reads CVSGGYNQPQHF. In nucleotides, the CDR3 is TGTGTCAGCGGCGGATACAATCAGCCCCAGCATTTT.

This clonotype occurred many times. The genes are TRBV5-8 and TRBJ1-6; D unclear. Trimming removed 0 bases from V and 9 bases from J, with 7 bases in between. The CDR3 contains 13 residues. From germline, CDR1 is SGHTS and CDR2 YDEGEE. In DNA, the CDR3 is TGTGCCAGCAGCTTGGGCGCAGGTTCACCCCTCCACTTT. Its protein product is CASSLGAGSPLHF. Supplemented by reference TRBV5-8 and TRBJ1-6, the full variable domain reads EAGVTQSPTHLIKTRGQQATLRCSPISGHTSVYWYQQALGLGLQFLLWYDEGEERNRGNFPPRFSGRQFPNYSSELNVNALELEDSALYLCASSLGAGSPLHFGNGTRLTVT.

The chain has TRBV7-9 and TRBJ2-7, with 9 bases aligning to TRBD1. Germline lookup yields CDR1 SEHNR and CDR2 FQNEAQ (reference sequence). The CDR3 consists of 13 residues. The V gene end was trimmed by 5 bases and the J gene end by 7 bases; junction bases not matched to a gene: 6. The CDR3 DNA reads TGTGCCAGCAGCCTAAGGGACAGGGAAGAGCAGTACTTC. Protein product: CASSLRDREEQYF.

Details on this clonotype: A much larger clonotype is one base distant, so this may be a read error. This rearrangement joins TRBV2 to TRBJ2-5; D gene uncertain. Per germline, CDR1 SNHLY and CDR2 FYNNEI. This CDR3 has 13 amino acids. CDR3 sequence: CASRGLSQEAQYF. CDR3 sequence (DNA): TGTGCCAGCAGAGGGCTATCCCAAGAGGCCCAGTACTTC.

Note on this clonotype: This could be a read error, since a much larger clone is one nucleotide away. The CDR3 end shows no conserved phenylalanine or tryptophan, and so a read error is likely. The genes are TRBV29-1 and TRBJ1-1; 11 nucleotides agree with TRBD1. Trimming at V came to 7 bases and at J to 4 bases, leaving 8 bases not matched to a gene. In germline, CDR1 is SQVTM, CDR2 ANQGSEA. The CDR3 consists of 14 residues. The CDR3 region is CSAFRGTGGTEAFL. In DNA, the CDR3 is TGCAGCGCCTTCCGCGGGACAGGGGGCACTGAAGCTTTCCTT.

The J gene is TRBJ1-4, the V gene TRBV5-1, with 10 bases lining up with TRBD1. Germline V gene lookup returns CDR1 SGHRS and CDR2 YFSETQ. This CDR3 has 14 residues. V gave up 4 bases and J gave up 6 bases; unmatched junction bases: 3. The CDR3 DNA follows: TGCGCCAGCAGCATCGGGACAGGGGATGAAAAACTGTTTTTT. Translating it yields CASSIGTGDEKLFF.

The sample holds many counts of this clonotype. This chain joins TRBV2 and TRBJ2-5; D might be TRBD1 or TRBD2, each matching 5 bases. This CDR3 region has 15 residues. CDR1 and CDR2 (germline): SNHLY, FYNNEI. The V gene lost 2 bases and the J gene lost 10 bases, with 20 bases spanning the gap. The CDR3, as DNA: TGTGCCAGCAGTGAATGGGGGAAGGGATCGGCGGACCAGTACTTC. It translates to CASSEWGKGSADQYF.

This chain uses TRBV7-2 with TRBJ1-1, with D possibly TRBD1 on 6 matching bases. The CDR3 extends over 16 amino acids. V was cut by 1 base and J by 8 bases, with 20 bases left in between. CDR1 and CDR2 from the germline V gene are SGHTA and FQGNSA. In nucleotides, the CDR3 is TGTGCCAGCAGCTTAGTCAGGGGCCCACCCCGTAACGAAGCTTTCTTT. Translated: CASSLVRGPPRNEAFF.

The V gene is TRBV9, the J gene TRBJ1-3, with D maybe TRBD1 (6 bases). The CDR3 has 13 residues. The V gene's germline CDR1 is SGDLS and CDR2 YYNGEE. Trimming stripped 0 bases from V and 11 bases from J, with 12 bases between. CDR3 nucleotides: TGTGCCAGCAGCGTAGGACCGGGACACTCCATATATTTT. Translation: CASSVGPGHSIYF.

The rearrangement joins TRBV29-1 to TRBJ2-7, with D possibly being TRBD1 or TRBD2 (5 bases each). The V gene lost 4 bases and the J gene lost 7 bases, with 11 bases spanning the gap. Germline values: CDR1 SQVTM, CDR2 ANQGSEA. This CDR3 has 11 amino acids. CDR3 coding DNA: TGCAGCGTTGGGGGGTGGGGGGAGCAGTACTTC. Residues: CSVGGWGEQYF.

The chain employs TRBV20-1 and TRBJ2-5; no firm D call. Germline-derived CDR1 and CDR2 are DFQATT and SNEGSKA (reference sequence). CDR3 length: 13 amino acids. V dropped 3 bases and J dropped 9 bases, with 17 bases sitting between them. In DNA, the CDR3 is TGCAGTGCTAGCCGGTGGACCAATCAGCCCCAGTACTTC. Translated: CSASRWTNQPQYF.

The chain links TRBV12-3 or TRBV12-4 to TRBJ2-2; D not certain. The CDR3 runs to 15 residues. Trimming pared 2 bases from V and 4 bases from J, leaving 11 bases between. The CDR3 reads CASSLLPSPTGELFF. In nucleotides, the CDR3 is TGTGCCAGCAGTTTACTACCGTCGCCCACCGGGGAGCTGTTTTTT.

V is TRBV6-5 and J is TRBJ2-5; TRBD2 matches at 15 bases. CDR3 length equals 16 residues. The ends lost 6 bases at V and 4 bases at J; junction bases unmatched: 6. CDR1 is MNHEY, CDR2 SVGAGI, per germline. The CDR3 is CASRPGTSGGLETQYF. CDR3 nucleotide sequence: TGTGCCAGCAGACCCGGGACTAGCGGGGGGTTAGAGACCCAGTACTTC.

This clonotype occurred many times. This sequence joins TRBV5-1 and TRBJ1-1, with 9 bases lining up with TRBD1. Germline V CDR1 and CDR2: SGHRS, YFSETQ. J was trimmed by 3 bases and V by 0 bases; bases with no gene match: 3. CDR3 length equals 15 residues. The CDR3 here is CASSLAGQGHTEAFF. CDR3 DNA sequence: TGCGCCAGCAGCTTGGCTGGACAGGGGCACACTGAAGCTTTCTTT.

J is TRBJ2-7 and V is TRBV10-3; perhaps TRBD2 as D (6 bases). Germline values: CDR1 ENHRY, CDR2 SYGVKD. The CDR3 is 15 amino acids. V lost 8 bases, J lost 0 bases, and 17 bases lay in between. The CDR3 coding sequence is TGTGCCATCGCCCGCGAGTTGGAGGGCTCCTACGAGCAGTACTTC. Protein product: CAIARELEGSYEQYF.